This section outlines one T cell receptor beta chain sequence together with its context. Antigen: not known. This sample was included in a study of T cell responses to AZD1222 COVID-19 vaccine. Findings of the study overall: The number of AZD1222 recipients seropositive at baseline was only five or six.

The repertoire was sequenced with immunoSEQ multiplex PCR; TCRdb's copy has only in-frame clones and lacks some. The sample includes 90,000 to 140,000 clones, 88% of them seen just once. The clonotype was recovered from an adult in good health. This specimen was peripheral blood, taken on day 0 of AZD1222 vaccination.

The CDR3 coding sequence is TGTGCCAGCTCACCAGGACCAGGCTACGAGCAGTACTTC. Its translation is CASSPGPGYEQYF. V gene TRBV18 combines with J gene TRBJ2-7; no definite D call. Looked up from germline, CDR1 is KGHSH and CDR2 is LQKENI. The CDR3 is made up of 13 amino acids. V gave up 2 bases and J gave up 3 bases, with 8 bases separating them.